The 24 T cell receptor beta chains below all came from one sample that was sequenced in a study of shared clonotypes between healthy human individuals. Generated by immunoSEQ multiplex PCR, the TCRdb table keeps only in-frame clones and is missing some. The data show some 1.1 million clones, with around 77% seen just once and 0.89% held by the top ten. The sequencing input was memory CD4+ T cells from PBMCs. Subset specified: CD45RA-negative fraction. Receptor source: a young man in good health. Some clones in this sample may be carry-over from other donors' samples.

V is TRBV27 and J is TRBJ1-2, with 12 bases lining up with TRBD1. This CDR3 has 17 residues. The germline V gene has CDR1 MNHEY and CDR2 SMNVEV (reference sequence). The V gene end was trimmed by 5 bases and the J gene end by 7 bases; junction bases not matched to a gene: 14. The CDR3 DNA reads as TGTGCCAGCAGTAGCCGGGACAGGGGGCTTAAAGGGCCTGGCTACACCTTC. It translates to CASSSRDRGLKGPGYTF.

V and J are TRBV4-1 and TRBJ1-3; 7 nucleotides match TRBD1. From germline, CDR1 is MGHRA and CDR2 YSYEKL. V gave up 4 bases and J gave up 2 bases; unmatched junction bases: 11. There are 17 residues in the CDR3. CDR3 protein: CASSPALLTGTGNTIYF. In DNA, the CDR3 is TGCGCCAGCAGCCCCGCACTGCTGACAGGGACTGGAAACACCATATATTTT.

The chain couples TRBV19 to TRBJ1-1, with TRBD1 matching over 8 bases. The V gene end was trimmed by 3 bases and the J gene end by 8 bases; junction bases not matched to a gene: 5. The germline V gene encodes CDR1 LNHDA and CDR2 SQIVND (reference sequence). The CDR3 spans 13 residues. In nucleotides, the CDR3 is TGTGCCAGTAGTATGGGCCGGGACAGGGAAGCTTTCTTT. Its protein is CASSMGRDREAFF. Based on the CDR3 plus reference TRBV19 and TRBJ1-1, the full variable domain is DGGITQSPKYLFRKEGQNVTLSCEQNLNHDAMYWYRQDPGQGLRLIYYSQIVNDFQKGDIAEGYSVSREKKESFPLTVTSAQKNPTAFYLCASSMGRDREAFFGQGTRLTVV.

The chain joins TRBV7-9 to TRBJ2-3; D might be TRBD2 (9 bases). Per the germline V gene, CDR1 is SEHNR and CDR2 is FQNEAQ (reference sequence). V dropped 4 bases and J dropped 4 bases, with 27 bases sitting between them. CDR3 length: 19 amino acids. The CDR3 protein is CASSSPPGGAGGPADTQYF. The CDR3, as DNA: TGTGCCAGCAGCTCACCTCCAGGGGGCGCGGGAGGGCCCGCAGATACGCAGTATTTT.

The chain joins TRBV4-2 to TRBJ2-7; TRBD2 matches 7 bases. Germline V gene data show CDR1 as LGHNA and CDR2 as YNFKEQ. V trimming: 1 base; J trimming: 4 bases; junction bases outside the gene matches: 7. This CDR3 contains 15 residues. In DNA, the CDR3 is TGTGCCAGCAGCCAAGGGGTCAGCGGGACTTACGAGCAGTACTTC. Translating it yields CASSQGVSGTYEQYF.

The chain links TRBV28 to TRBJ2-7; weak D call: TRBD1 (5 bases). Trimming cost V 6 bases and J 3 bases, with 12 bases left between them. Germline assignment: CDR1 MDHEN and CDR2 SYDVKM. The length of the CDR3 is 13 residues. CDR3: CASRWTSGYEQYF. The CDR3 nucleotides are TGTGCCAGCAGGTGGACAAGTGGCTACGAGCAGTACTTC.

The chain employs TRBV5-6 and TRBJ2-5, with TRBD1 matching over 9 bases. Germline values: CDR1 SGHDT, CDR2 YYEEEE. Trimming cost V 4 bases and J 4 bases; bases outside gene matches: 5. The CDR3 has 14 amino acids. The chain's CDR3 is CASSQSTGGETQYF. The CDR3 nucleotides read TGTGCCAGCAGCCAATCGACAGGGGGAGAGACCCAGTACTTC.

Concerning this clone itself: This may be a read error: a much more frequent sequence differs by one nucleotide. The J gene is TRBJ2-7, the V gene TRBV9; 10 nucleotides agree with TRBD1. The CDR3 runs 15 residues. Looked up from germline, CDR1 is SGDLS and CDR2 is YYNGEE. CDR3: CASSEGQGWSYDQYF. Here the CDR3 DNA reads TGTGCCAGCAGCGAGGGACAGGGGTGGTCCTACGACCAGTACTTC.

This chain joins TRBV10-3 and TRBJ2-1; D is uncertain. Germline assignment: CDR1 ENHRY and CDR2 SYGVKD. This CDR3 contains 12 residues. V shed 0 bases and J shed 15 bases, with 12 bases lying between them. This CDR3 is CAISESLPLRFF. CDR3 bases: TGTGCCATCAGTGAGTCACTCCCACTACGGTTCTTC.

Concerning this clone: Other DNA sequences in the same sample also yield this CDR3. This chain links TRBV9 with TRBJ2-3; 8 bases map to TRBD2. CDR1 is SGDLS, CDR2 YYNGEE, per germline. The CDR3 has 15 residues. V dropped 4 bases and J dropped 0; count of bases not matched to a gene: 4. The CDR3 DNA sequence: TGTGCCAGCAGCACCCGGGAGGGAAGCACAGATACGCAGTATTTT. Protein product: CASSTREGSTDTQYF.

The chain is built from TRBV5-6 and TRBJ2-5, with TRBD1 matching 7 bases. Germline loops: CDR1 SGHDT, CDR2 YYEEEE. The CDR3 has 15 residues. The ends lost 0 bases at V and 1 base at J; junction bases unmatched: 3. This CDR3 is CASSLGQGSQETQYF. The CDR3 nucleotides read TGTGCCAGCAGCTTGGGACAGGGATCCCAAGAGACCCAGTACTTC.

This CDR3 reads CASSPSAYNEQFF. CDR3 nucleotides: TGTGCCAGCAGCCCCTCGGCCTACAATGAGCAGTTCTTC. The rearrangement links TRBV14 to TRBJ2-1; no clear D. The germline V gene has CDR1 SGHDN and CDR2 FVKESK. CDR3 length: 13 residues. The V end was cut by 4 bases, the J end by 2 bases, with 6 bases between.

This chain uses TRBV7-9 with TRBJ2-3, with D possibly TRBD1 on 6 matching bases. V lost 4 bases to trimming and J lost 1 base, with 12 bases between them. The germline V gene has CDR1 SEHNR and CDR2 FQNEAQ (reference sequence). The CDR3 is 15 amino acids. Here the CDR3 DNA reads TGTGCCAGCAGCTCGACAGGTTACGGCACAGATACGCAGTATTTT. Amino acid sequence: CASSSTGYGTDTQYF.

This clone was seen a few times. This rearrangement joins TRBV19 to TRBJ1-1; no firm D call. The CDR3 runs to 14 residues. V lost 1 base, J lost 7 bases, and 13 bases lay in between. CDR1 and CDR2 from the germline V gene are LNHDA and SQIVND (reference sequence). The CDR3 here is CASSIANRGSEAFF. The CDR3 nucleotides are TGTGCCAGTAGTATAGCTAACAGAGGGAGTGAAGCTTTCTTT.

This chain connects TRBV30 to TRBJ1-4, with no clear D. The germline V gene encodes CDR1 GTSNPN and CDR2 SVGIG (reference sequence). Trimming shortened V by 7 bases and J by 5 bases, and 20 bases separated the two germline ends. CDR3 length: 15 amino acids. The CDR3: CASTPTTGRNEKLFF. In nucleotides, the CDR3 is TGTGCCTCCACGCCCACAACTGGAAGGAATGAAAAACTGTTTTTT.

The genes are TRBV19 and TRBJ2-7; D might be TRBD1 or TRBD2, each matching 5 bases. V shed 4 bases and J shed 2 bases, with 15 bases lying between them. Germline CDR1 reads LNHDA; CDR2 reads SQIVND (reference sequence). This CDR3 has 15 amino acids. The CDR3 loop reads CASSSPGTETYEQYF. CDR3 sequence (DNA): TGTGCCAGTAGTAGCCCCGGGACGGAGACCTACGAGCAGTACTTC.

V and J are TRBV5-1 and TRBJ1-4; no clear D. The CDR3 loop spans 13 amino acids. Germline CDR1 reads SGHRS; CDR2 reads YFSETQ. Here the CDR3 reads CATRPHSNEKLFF. For the CDR3, the DNA is TGCGCAACCCGACCGCACTCGAATGAAAAACTGTTTTTT.

Details on this clone: Within the sample, other DNA sequences also encode this same CDR3. The J gene is TRBJ1-1, the V gene TRBV7-9; D is unclear. CDR1 SEHNR and CDR2 FQNEAQ come from the germline V gene (reference sequence). The CDR3 runs 14 residues. The ends were cut back, 2 bases at V and 0 bases at J, with 7 bases in the middle. CDR3 sequence reads: CASSLLAMNTEAFF. CDR3 DNA sequence: TGTGCCAGCAGCTTATTAGCCATGAACACTGAAGCTTTCTTT.

This sequence joins TRBV2 and TRBJ2-7, with D perhaps matching TRBD2 (6 bases). The CDR3 contains 14 residues. The germline V gene encodes CDR1 SNHLY and CDR2 FYNNEI. V was trimmed by 4 bases and J by 5 bases, leaving 15 bases between them. CDR3 region: CASSVRRGGDEQYF. The CDR3 region has the DNA TGTGCCAGCAGTGTGAGGAGGGGAGGAGACGAGCAGTACTTC.

The chain couples TRBV27 to TRBJ1-3, with TRBD1 matching 7 bases. Trimming at V came to 7 bases and at J to 2 bases, leaving 8 bases not matched to a gene. The CDR3 contains 15 residues. The germline gives CDR1 MNHEY, CDR2 SMNVEV (reference sequence). This CDR3 is CASKYTGATGNTIYF. CDR3 bases: TGTGCCAGCAAATATACAGGGGCAACTGGAAACACCATATATTTT.

This clone has just a few counts. The rearrangement uses TRBV6-5 and TRBJ1-1; tentatively, D is TRBD1 (5 bases). Deletions cut 2 bases from V and 6 bases from J, with 7 bases between. There are 12 residues in the CDR3. Germline lookup yields CDR1 MNHEY and CDR2 SVGAGI. The CDR3 DNA is TGTGCCAGCAGTTACGGGGACGCTGAAGCTTTCTTT. This sequence encodes CASSYGDAEAFF.

This sequence joins TRBV28 and TRBJ2-1; tentative D call: TRBD2 (7 bases). The CDR3 has 15 amino acids. V lost 6 bases to trimming and J lost 7 bases, with 19 bases between them. CDR1 is MDHEN and CDR2 is SYDVKM in the germline V gene. CDR3 DNA: TGTGCCAGCAGCCTGGCGGCTGCGGGGGCTAATGAGCAGTTCTTC. It translates to CASSLAAAGANEQFF.

This clone was counted once. The V gene is TRBV28, the J gene TRBJ1-3; TRBD1 is a possible D gene (6 bases). V lost 6 bases and J 3 bases, leaving 12 bases between the germline ends. Germline V gene lookup returns CDR1 MDHEN and CDR2 SYDVKM. The CDR3 contains 14 residues. The CDR3 DNA follows: TGTGCCAGCAGGAGGGGGAAGTTTGGAAACACCATATATTTT. Residues: CASRRGKFGNTIYF.

V is TRBV27 and J is TRBJ2-3; D ambiguous. The V and J ends lost 5 bases and 0 bases respectively, with 21 bases between them. The CDR3 runs to 18 residues. Germline V CDR1 and CDR2: MNHEY, SMNVEV (reference sequence). The chain's CDR3 is CASSPPPGLDPSTDTQYF. DNA of the CDR3: TGTGCCAGCAGTCCCCCCCCCGGGCTGGATCCCAGCACAGATACGCAGTATTTT.